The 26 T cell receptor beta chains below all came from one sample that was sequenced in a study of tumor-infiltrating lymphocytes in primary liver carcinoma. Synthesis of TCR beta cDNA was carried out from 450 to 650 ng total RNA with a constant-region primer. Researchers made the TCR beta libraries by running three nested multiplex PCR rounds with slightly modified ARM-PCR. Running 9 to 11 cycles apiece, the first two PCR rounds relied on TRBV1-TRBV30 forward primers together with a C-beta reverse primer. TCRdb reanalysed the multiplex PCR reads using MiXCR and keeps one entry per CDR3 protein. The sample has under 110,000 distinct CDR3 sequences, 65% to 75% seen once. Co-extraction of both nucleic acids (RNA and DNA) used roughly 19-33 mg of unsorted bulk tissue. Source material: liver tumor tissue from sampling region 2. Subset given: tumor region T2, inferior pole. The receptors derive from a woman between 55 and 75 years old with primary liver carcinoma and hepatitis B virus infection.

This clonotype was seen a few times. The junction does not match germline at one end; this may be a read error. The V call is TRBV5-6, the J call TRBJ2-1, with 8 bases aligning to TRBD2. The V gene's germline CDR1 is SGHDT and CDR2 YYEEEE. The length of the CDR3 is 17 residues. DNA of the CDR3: TGTGTCAGCGGCCCCCGGGGGGGGGCATCTGTTCTCAATGAGCAGTTCTTC. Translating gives CVSGPRGGASVLNEQFF.

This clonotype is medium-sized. CDR3 protein: CASSFALAGNSYEQYF. The CDR3 nucleotides read TGTGCCAGCAGCTTCGCCCTAGCGGGGAATTCCTACGAGCAGTACTTC. The chain joins TRBV6-2 or TRBV6-3 to TRBJ2-7; 9 nucleotides match TRBD2. V lost 6 bases, J lost 1 base, and 10 bases stayed unmatched. Germline CDR1 reads MNHEY; CDR2 reads SVGEGT. This CDR3 contains 16 residues.

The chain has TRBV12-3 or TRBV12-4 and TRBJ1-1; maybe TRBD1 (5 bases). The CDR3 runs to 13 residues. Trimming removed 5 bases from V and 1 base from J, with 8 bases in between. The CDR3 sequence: CASSAQGNTEAFF. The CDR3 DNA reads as TGTGCCAGCAGTGCCCAGGGGAACACTGAAGCTTTCTTT.

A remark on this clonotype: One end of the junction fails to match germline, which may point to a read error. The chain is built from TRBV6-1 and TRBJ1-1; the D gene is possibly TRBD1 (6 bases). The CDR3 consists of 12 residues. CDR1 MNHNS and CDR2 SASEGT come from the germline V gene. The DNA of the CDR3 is TGTGTCAGCAATCCACAGGGCCCTGAAGCTTTCTTT. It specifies CVSNPQGPEAFF.

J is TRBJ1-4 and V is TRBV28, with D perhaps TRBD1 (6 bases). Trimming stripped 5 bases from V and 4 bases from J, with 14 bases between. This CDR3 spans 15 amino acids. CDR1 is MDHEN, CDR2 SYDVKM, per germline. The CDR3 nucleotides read TGTGCCAGCAGTAGGGGCGGGGGCCGTAATGAAAAACTGTTTTTT. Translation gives CASSRGGGRNEKLFF.

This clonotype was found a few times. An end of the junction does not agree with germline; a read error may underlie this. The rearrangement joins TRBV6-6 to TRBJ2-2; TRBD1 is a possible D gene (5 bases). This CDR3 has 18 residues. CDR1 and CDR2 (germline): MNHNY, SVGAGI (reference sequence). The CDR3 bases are TGTGCCAGCAGTTACTCGAAGGGCAGGGTAACGAACACAGGGGAGCTGTTTTTT. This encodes CASSYSKGRVTNTGELFF.

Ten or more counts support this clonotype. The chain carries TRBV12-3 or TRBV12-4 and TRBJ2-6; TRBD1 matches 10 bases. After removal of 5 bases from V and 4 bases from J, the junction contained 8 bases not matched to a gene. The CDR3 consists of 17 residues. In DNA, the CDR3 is TGTGCCAGCAGTCAGCGACAGGGGGCAGCGGGGGCCAACGTCCTGACTTTC. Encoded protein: CASSQRQGAAGANVLTF.

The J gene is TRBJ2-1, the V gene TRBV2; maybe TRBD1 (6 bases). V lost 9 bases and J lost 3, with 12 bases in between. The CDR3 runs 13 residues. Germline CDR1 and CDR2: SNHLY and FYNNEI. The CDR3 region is CASEKTGYNEQFF. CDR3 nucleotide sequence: TGTGCCAGTGAGAAGACAGGCTACAATGAGCAGTTCTTC.

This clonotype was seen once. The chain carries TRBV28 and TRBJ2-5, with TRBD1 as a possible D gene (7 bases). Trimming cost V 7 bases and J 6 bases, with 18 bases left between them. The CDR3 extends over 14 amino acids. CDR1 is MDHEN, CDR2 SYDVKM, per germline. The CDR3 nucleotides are TGTGCCAGCACCCAGGCAGGGGGGTTGCAGACCCAGTACTTC. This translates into CASTQAGGLQTQYF.

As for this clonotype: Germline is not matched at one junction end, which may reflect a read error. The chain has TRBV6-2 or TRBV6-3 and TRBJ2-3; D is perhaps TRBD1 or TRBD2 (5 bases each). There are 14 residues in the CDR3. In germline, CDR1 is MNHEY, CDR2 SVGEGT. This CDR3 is CANTGTINTDTQYF. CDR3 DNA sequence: TGTGCCAACACTGGGACCATTAACACAGATACACAGTATTTT.

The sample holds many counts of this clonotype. This chain's CDR3 is CASSYRQGVRTGELFF. CDR3 nucleotides: TGTGCCAGCAGTTATAGACAGGGGGTCCGCACCGGGGAGCTGTTTTTT. The chain combines TRBV12-3 or TRBV12-4 with TRBJ2-2; 9 bases agree with TRBD1. V lost 4 bases and J lost 4; bases outside the gene matches: 7. The CDR3 length is 16 residues.

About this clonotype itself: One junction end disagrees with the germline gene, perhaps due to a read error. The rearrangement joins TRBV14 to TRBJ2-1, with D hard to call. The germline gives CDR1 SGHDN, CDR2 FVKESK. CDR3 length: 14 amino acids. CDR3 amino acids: CTSSRLVVHNEQFF. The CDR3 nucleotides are TGTACCAGCAGCCGGCTAGTGGTCCACAATGAGCAGTTCTTC.

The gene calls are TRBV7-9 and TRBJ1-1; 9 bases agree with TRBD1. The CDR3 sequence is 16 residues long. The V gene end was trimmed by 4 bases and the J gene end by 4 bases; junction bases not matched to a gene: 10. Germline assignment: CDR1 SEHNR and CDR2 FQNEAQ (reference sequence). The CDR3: CASSSQPGQGSTEAFF. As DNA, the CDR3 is TGTGCCAGCAGCTCCCAACCCGGACAGGGGAGCACTGAAGCTTTCTTT.

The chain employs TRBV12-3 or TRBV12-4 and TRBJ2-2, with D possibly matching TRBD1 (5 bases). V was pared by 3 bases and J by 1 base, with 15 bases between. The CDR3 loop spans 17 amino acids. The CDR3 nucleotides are TGTGCCAGCAGTTTCGGTACAGGCGTCATGAACACCGGGGAGCTGTTTTTT. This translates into CASSFGTGVMNTGELFF.

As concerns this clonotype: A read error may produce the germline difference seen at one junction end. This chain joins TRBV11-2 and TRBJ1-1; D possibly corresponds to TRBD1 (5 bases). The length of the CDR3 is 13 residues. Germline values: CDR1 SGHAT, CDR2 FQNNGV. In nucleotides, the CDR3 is TGTGCCAGCAGCTTAGAATGGGGCTTGGAGGATCTCTTT. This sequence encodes CASSLEWGLEDLF.

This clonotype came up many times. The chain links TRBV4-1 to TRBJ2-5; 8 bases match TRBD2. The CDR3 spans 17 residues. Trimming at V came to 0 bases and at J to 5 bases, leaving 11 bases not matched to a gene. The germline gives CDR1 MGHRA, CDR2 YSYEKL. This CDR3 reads CASSQEIGRAGFETQYF. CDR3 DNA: TGCGCCAGCAGCCAAGAAATCGGGAGGGCTGGTTTTGAGACCCAGTACTTC.

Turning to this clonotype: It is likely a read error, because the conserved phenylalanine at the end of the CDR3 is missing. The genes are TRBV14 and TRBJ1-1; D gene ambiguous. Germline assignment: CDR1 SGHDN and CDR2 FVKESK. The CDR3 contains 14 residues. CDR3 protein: CASSPLVGYTEAFY. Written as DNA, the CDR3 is TGTGCCAGTAGCCCCTTAGTGGGGTACACTGAAGCTTTCTAT.

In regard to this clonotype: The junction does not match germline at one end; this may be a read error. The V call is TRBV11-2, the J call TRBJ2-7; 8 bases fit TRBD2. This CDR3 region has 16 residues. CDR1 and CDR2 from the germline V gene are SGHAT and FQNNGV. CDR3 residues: CASSYGGRTSVSDQYF. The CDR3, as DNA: TGTGCCAGTAGCTACGGCGGGAGGACCTCGGTAAGCGATCAGTACTTC.

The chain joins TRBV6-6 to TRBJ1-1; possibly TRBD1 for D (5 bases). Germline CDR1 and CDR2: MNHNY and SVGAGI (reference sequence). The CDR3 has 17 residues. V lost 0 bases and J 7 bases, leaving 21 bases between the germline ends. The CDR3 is CASSYSRGGRRTIEAFF. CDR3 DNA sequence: TGTGCCAGCAGTTACTCGAGGGGAGGGAGAAGGACCATTGAAGCTTTCTTT.

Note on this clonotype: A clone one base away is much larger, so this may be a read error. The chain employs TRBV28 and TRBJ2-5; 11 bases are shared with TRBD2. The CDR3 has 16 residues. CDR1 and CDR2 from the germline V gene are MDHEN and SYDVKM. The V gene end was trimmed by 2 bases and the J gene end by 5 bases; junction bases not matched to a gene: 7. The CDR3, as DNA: TGTGCCAGCAGTTTAACCGGGACTAGCGGATGCGAGACCCAGTACTTC. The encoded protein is CASSLTGTSGCETQYF.

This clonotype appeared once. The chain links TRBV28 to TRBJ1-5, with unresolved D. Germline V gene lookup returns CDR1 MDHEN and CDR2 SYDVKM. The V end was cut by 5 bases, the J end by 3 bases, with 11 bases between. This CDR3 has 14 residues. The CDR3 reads CASSESRYNQPQHF. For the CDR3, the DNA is TGTGCCAGCAGTGAAAGCAGATACAATCAGCCCCAGCATTTT.

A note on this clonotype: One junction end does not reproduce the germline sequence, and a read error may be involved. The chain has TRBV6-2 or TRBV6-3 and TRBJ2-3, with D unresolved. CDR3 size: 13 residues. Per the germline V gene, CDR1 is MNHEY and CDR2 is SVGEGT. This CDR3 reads CVSSYTDVVTQYF. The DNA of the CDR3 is TGTGTCAGCAGTTACACTGACGTGGTTACGCAGTATTTT.

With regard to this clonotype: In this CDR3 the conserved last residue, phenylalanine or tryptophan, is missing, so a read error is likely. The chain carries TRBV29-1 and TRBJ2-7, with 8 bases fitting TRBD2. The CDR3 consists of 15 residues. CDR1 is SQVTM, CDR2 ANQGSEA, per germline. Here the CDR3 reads CRIEGGRPPFYEQYS. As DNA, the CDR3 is TGCAGAATTGAAGGCGGGAGGCCCCCATTCTACGAGCAGTACTCC.

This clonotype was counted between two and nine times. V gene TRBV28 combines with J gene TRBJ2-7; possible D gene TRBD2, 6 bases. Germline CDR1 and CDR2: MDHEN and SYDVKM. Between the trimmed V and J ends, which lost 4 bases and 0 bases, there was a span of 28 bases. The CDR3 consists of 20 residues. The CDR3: CASSSLAPTELASLSYEQYF. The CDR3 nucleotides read TGTGCCAGCAGTTCCCTTGCCCCGACCGAACTAGCCTCCCTCTCCTACGAGCAGTACTTC.

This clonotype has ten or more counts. The CDR3 spells CASTSNTDTQYF. The CDR3 nucleotides read TGTGCCAGCACATCGAACACAGATACGCAGTATTTT. The chain joins TRBV28 to TRBJ2-3; D not certain. Germline V CDR1 and CDR2: MDHEN, SYDVKM. V was clipped by 7 bases and J by 2 bases, with 7 bases between them. The CDR3 has 12 amino acids.

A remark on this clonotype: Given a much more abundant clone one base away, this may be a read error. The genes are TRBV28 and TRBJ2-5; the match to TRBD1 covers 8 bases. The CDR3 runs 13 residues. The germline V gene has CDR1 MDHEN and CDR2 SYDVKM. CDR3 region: CASSLDRGGTHYF. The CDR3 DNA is TGTGCCAGCAGTTTAGACAGGGGCGGGACCCATTACTTC.